The following is a T cell receptor beta chain sequence with its context. The CDR3 contains 17 residues. V was pared by 0 bases and J by 5 bases, with 17 bases between. Germline V gene data show CDR1 as SGHNT and CDR2 as YYREEE (reference sequence). This specimen belongs to a study of technical replicates of blood from a handful of donors. Sequencing used immunoSEQ multiplex PCR; TCRdb keeps in-frame clones, though not all of them. The sample has approximately 75,000 clones, 75% to 90% seen once; the top ten hold about 4%. This clonotype was obtained from a human donor in good health. Some clones in this sample may be carry-over from other donors' samples. Sample: PBMCs. The J gene is TRBJ1-4, the V gene TRBV5-4; a possible D gene is TRBD1 (5 bases). The CDR3 spells CASSLAGQGARNEKLFF. As DNA, the CDR3 is TGTGCCAGCAGCTTGGCCGGTCAAGGGGCGCGAAATGAAAAACTGTTTTTT.